The sequence of this T cell receptor beta chain was determined in a study of blood T cell repertoires in COVID-19. Study in general: Whether acute or convalescent, the COVID-19 samples came from the United States, Italy and Spain. The analysed material was cDNA or gDNA that came from T cells, B-cell-depleted T cells, or PBMCs.

In the source study's methods: Amplification of reference gene primers was used by the study to estimate nucleated cell counts. Clones were sequenced by immunoSEQ multiplex PCR, and TCRdb holds only the in-frame ones, with some missing. That table gives V, J and clone size, and the DNA gave D and trimming. The table has under 130,000 clones, roughly 80% seen once; the top ten hold 20% to 25%. Germline-derived CDR1 and CDR2 are ENHRY and SYGVKD. The trim removed 3 bases at V and 1 base at J, leaving 5 bases unmatched. The CDR3 is 16 amino acids. This chain links TRBV10-3 with TRBJ2-1, with 8 bases matching TRBD2. The sequence was obtained from a man in his 70s with active or convalescent COVID-19. The sample was peripheral blood. This chain's CDR3 is CAISDSSGLSYNEQFF. CDR3 DNA sequence: TGTGCCATCAGTGATTCTAGCGGGCTGTCCTACAATGAGCAGTTCTTC.